In this sample, the clone carrying this T cell receptor (beta chain) turned up once. What it binds is unknown. Using immunoSEQ multiplex PCR, the repertoire was profiled, and TCRdb retains in-frame clones only, with some absent. The sample includes fewer than 85,000 clones, roughly four fifths of them seen just once. J lost 2 bases, V lost 6 bases, and 7 bases had no gene match. Germline loops: CDR1 SGHTS, CDR2 YDEGEE. This CDR3 is 14 amino acids long. This sample is part of a study of OX40 agonist ivuxolimab in advanced cancers. General study points: By week 6 at 0.1 to 3.0 mg/kg, blood CD4+ and CD8+ T cells had expanded clonally. There were, on average, more expanded clones in CD8+ T cells than in CD4+.

This TCR was sampled from an adult with an advanced solid tumor such as melanoma, head and neck, liver or kidney cancer. The sequencing used CD4+ or CD8+ T cells sorted from blood, collected in a trial of the OX40 agonist ivuxolimab. The V call is TRBV5-8, the J call TRBJ2-7; 8 positions match TRBD1. This CDR3 reads CASTVDRATYEQYF. The CDR3 nucleotides are TGTGCCAGCACCGTGGACAGGGCCACCTACGAGCAGTACTTC.